These 7 T cell receptor beta chains came from one sample sequenced in a study of cytomegalovirus exposure and HLA in healthy donors. Amplification used 60 Vbeta primers and 13 Jbeta primers. Sequencing was performed with immunoSEQ multiplex PCR; in TCRdb, only in-frame clones are kept and a portion is missing. The sample records 110,000 or so clones, roughly 79% being singletons. Sequenced input: PBMCs. The receptors originated from a woman in her forties in good health and CMV-seronegative.

The chain is built from TRBV9 and TRBJ2-3; 8 positions match TRBD2. The CDR3 covers 16 residues. With 3 bases clipped from V and 2 bases from J, the junction kept 8 bases outside the gene matches. Germline CDR1 reads SGDLS; CDR2 reads YYNGEE. The CDR3 here is CASSAPAGLDTDTQYF. DNA for the CDR3: TGTGCCAGCAGCGCCCCGGCGGGACTAGACACAGATACGCAGTATTTT.

The chain recombines TRBV10-3 with TRBJ2-5; D may be TRBD1 (5 bases). The DNA end lines up better with TRBJ2-7; the J call may be wrong. The CDR3 is 13 residues long. The V gene's germline CDR1 is ENHRY and CDR2 SYGVKD. The CDR3, as DNA: TGTGCCATCAGTGAGTACGAGACAGACGAGCAGTACTTC. As protein: CAISEYETDEQYF.

The chain has TRBV5-4 and TRBJ2-5; TRBD2 is a possible D gene (6 bases). Germline CDR1 SGHNT, CDR2 YYREEE (reference sequence). The CDR3 extends over 14 amino acids. V was clipped by 4 bases and J by 0 bases, with 10 bases between them. In DNA form, the CDR3 reads TGTGCCAGCAGCCGGAGGGCGGACCAAGAGACCCAGTACTTC. It is translated as CASSRRADQETQYF. The full variable domain, completed using reference TRBV5-4 and TRBJ2-5, is ETGVTQSPTHLIKTRGQQVTLRCSSQSGHNTVSWYQQALGQGPQFIFQYYREEENGRGNFPPRFSGLQFPNYSSELNVNALELDDSALYLCASSRRADQETQYFGPGTRLLVL.

CDR3 coding DNA: TGCGCCAGCAGCTTGCAGGAGGACCCGGGACTAGCGGGGGGGCGGGTATACAATGAGCAGTTCTTC. Its protein product is CASSLQEDPGLAGGRVYNEQFF. This chain joins TRBV5-1 and TRBJ2-1; TRBD2 agrees at 16 bases. With V trimmed by 1 base and J by 4 bases, 17 bases remained unmatched. CDR1 and CDR2 (germline): SGHRS, YFSETQ. This CDR3 contains 22 residues.

The chain employs TRBV27 and TRBJ1-5, with D unresolved. The germline gives CDR1 MNHEY, CDR2 SMNVEV (reference sequence). CDR3 length equals 17 residues. The V and J ends lost 5 bases and 0 bases respectively, with 17 bases between them. CDR3 residues: CASSALMGQYSNQPQHF. The CDR3, as DNA: TGTGCCAGCAGTGCCCTGATGGGCCAGTATAGCAATCAGCCCCAGCATTTT.

V gene TRBV7-3 combines with J gene TRBJ1-5; tentative D call: TRBD1 (6 bases). The germline V gene encodes CDR1 SGHTA and CDR2 FQGTGA. V gave up 5 bases and J gave up 4 bases, with 12 bases separating them. This CDR3 comprises 14 residues. The CDR3 loop is CASSRHRANQPQHF. The CDR3 DNA reads as TGTGCCAGCAGCCGTCACAGGGCTAATCAGCCCCAGCATTTT.

V gene TRBV6-1 combines with J gene TRBJ1-1, with 7 bases fitting TRBD1. The trim removed 8 bases at V and 2 bases at J, leaving 8 bases unmatched. Germline lookup yields CDR1 MNHNS and CDR2 SASEGT. CDR3 length equals 14 residues. The CDR3 here is CASSQAGGNTEAFF. In nucleotides, the CDR3 is TGTGCCAGCTCCCAAGCAGGGGGAAACACTGAAGCTTTCTTT.